The subject of this entry is one TCR beta chain. The junction differs from germline at one of its ends, possibly a read error. Taking about 19-32 mg of unsorted bulk tissue, the authors co-extracted RNA and DNA. Every one of the tumor samples had a viable tumor cell content above 80%. The CDR3 has 15 amino acids. CDR1 MNHEY and CDR2 SVGAGI come from the germline V gene. The data were obtained in a study of tumor-infiltrating lymphocytes in primary liver carcinoma. Study as a whole: The study obtained roughly 3.5 to 7.5 million productive TCRbeta reads per sample, similar across tissue types.

Starting material of approximately 500 ng total RNA yielded TCR beta cDNA via a constant-region primer. Libraries for TCR beta were built through three nested multiplex PCR rounds, which together made up a slightly modified ARM-PCR procedure. It was with TRBV1-TRBV30 forward primers and a C-beta reverse primer that the first two PCR rounds were run, at around 11 cycles each. TCRdb re-derived calls from the multiplex PCR reads in MiXCR, one entry per CDR3 protein. In the table there are around 78,000 distinct CDR3 sequences, 71% of which are singletons. Input material: liver tumor tissue from sampling region 4. As to subset: tumor region T4, right-lateral pole. The TCR comes from a woman aged 55 to 70 with primary liver carcinoma and hepatitis B virus infection. The chain links TRBV6-5 to TRBJ2-7; 11 nucleotides agree with TRBD2. As DNA, the CDR3 is TGTGCCGGCAGGAGGGGTAGCGGGGGGGAGAACGAGCAGTACTTC. Amino acid sequence: CAGRRGSGGENEQYF.